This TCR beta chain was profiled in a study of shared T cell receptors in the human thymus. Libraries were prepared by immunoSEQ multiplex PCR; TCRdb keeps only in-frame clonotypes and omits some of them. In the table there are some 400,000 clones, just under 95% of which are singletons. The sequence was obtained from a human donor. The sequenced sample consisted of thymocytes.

The CDR3 sequence: CATTGPGELFF. Here the CDR3 DNA reads TGTGCCACCACAGGGCCCGGGGAGCTGTTTTTT. This chain joins TRBV2 and TRBJ2-2; TRBD1 is a possible D gene (6 bases). Germline assignment: CDR1 SNHLY and CDR2 FYNNEI. The CDR3 runs to 11 residues. Trimming pared 10 bases from V and 6 bases from J, leaving 9 bases between.